This T cell receptor beta chain was recorded in a study of post-analysis software for immune sequencing data. The study, taken as a whole, reports: A few TRBV segments occurring more often in patients than controls included TRBV5-6, TRBV5-1 and TRBV20-1. Strong co-clustering by F measure linked samples that shared a preparation batch. The normalized Chao1 diversity of multiple sclerosis patients was significantly lower than that of controls.

Unique molecular identifiers had been added to the TCR beta cDNA libraries. A population of about 0.9 to 10 million T cells gave rise to roughly 490,000 cDNA molecules. TCRdb independently ran MiXCR on the PCR reads; one entry per CDR3 protein. The sample records 450,000 or so distinct CDR3 sequences, approximately 45% being singletons. About this clonotype: Its antigen is currently unknown.

In germline, CDR1 is MNHEY, CDR2 SVGAGI. Between the trimmed V and J ends, which lost 0 bases and 7 bases, there was a span of 7 bases. The CDR3 runs 13 residues. The receptor was isolated from a girl aged 5-17 years with multiple sclerosis. V and J are TRBV6-5 and TRBJ2-1; D remains unclear. Sequencing was done on a sample of blood. The CDR3 region is CASSYSRWNEQFF. The CDR3 nucleotides read TGTGCCAGCAGTTACTCTCGTTGGAATGAGCAGTTCTTC.